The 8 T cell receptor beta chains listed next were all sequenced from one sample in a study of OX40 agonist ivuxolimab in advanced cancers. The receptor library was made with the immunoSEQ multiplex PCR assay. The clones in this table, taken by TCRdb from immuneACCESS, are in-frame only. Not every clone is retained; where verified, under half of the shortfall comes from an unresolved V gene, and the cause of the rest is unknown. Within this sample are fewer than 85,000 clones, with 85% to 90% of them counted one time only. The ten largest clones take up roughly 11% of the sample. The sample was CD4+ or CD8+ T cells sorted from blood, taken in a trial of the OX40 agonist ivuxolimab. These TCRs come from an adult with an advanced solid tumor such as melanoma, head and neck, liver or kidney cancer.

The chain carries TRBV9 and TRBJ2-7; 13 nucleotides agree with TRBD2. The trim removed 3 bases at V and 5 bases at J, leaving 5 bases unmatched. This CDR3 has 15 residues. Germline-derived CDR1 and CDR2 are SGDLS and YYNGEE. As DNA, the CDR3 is TGTGCCAGCAGCGAGATTGGACTAGCGGGAGACGAGCAGTACTTC. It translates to CASSEIGLAGDEQYF. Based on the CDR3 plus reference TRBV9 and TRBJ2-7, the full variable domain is DSGVTQTPKHLITATGQRVTLRCSPRSGDLSVYWYQQSLDQGLQFLIQYYNGEERAKGNILERFSAQQFPDLHSELNLSSLELGDSALYFCASSEIGLAGDEQYFGPGTRLTVT.

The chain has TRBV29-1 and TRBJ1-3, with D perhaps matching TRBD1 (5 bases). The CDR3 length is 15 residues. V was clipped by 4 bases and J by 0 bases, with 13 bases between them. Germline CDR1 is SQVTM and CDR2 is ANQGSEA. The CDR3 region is CSVGGDRASGNTIYF. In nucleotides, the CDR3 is TGCAGCGTTGGGGGTGACAGAGCCTCTGGAAACACCATATATTTT.

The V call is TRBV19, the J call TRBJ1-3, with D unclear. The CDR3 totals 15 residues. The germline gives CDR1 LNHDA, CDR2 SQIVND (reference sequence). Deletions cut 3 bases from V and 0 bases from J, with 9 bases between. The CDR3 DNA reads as TGTGCCAGTAGTATTGACCGTTTCTCTGGAAACACCATATATTTT. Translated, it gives CASSIDRFSGNTIYF.

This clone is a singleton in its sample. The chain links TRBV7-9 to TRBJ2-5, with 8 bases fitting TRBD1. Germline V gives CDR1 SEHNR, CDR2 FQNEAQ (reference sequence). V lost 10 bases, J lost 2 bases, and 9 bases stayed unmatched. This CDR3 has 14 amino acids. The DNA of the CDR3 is TGTGCCACGGGCTCAGGGACAGGACAAGAGACCCAGTACTTC. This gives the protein CATGSGTGQETQYF.

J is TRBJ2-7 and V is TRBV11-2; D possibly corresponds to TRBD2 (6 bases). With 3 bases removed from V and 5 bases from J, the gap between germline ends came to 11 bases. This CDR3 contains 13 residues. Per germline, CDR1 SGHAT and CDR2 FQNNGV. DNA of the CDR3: TGTGCCAGCAGCTTGGAGGGTAGCGACGAGCAGTACTTC. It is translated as CASSLEGSDEQYF.

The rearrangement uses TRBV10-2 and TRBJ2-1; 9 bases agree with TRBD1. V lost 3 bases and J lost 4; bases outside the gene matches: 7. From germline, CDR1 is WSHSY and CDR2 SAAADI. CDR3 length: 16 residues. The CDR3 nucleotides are TGCGCCAGCAGTGACGATGGGACAGGGCGTTACAATGAGCAGTTCTTC. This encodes CASSDDGTGRYNEQFF.

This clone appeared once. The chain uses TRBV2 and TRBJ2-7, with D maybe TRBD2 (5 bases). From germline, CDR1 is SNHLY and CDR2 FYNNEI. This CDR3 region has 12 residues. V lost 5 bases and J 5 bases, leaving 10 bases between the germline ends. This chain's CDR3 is CASSWPGNEQYF. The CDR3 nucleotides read TGTGCCAGCAGTTGGCCCGGGAACGAGCAGTACTTC.

The CDR3 DNA is TGCGCCAGCAGTGGGGCAGGCCTTACCTACGAGCAGTACTTC. This gives the protein CASSGAGLTYEQYF. This chain uses TRBV10-2 with TRBJ2-7, with no clear D. The CDR3 loop spans 14 amino acids. Germline CDR1 reads WSHSY; CDR2 reads SAAADI. The germline V and J ends were trimmed by 4 bases and 2 bases, with 12 bases remaining between them.